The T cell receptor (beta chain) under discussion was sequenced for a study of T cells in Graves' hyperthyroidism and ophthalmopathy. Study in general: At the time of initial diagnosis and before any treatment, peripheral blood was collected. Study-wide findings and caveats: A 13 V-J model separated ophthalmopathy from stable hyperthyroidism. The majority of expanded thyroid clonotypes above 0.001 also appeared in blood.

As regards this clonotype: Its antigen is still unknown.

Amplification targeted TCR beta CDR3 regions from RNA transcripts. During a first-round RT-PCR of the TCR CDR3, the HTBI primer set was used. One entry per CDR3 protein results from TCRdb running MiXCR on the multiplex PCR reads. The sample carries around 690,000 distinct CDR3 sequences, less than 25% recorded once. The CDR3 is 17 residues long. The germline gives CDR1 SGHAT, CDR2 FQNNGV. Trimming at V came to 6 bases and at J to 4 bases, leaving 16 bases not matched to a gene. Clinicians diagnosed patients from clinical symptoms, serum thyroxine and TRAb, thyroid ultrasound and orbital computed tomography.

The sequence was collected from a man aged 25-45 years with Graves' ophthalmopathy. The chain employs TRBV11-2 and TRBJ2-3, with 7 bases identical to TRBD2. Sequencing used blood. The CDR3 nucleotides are TGTGCCAGCAGACTAGCGTGGGCTCTCAAAGGGGCAGATACGCAGTATTTT. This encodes CASRLAWALKGADTQYF.